This TCR beta chain was identified in a study of beta chain features in type 1 diabetes. This clone was observed a handful of times. Markers CD45RO/CCR7/CD25/CD127/CD95/CD27 served to sort CD4+ naive, central memory, regulatory and stem cell-like memory cells. Expressed TCRB transcripts were sequenced, since all the RNA that had been isolated was reverse transcribed. The method was immunoSEQ multiplex PCR; TCRdb's version includes in-frame clones alone and lacks a portion of them. The data hold 350,000 to 450,000 clones, with roughly 16% observed a single time. Sequenced sample: naive CD4+ T cells from blood. This clonotype was sampled from a woman under 30 in good health.

The CDR3 spells CASRPRTGSYEQYF. The CDR3 nucleotides read TGTGCAAGTCGCCCGAGAACTGGCTCCTACGAGCAGTACTTC. The V call is TRBV12-2, the J call TRBJ2-7; TRBD2, the table's D call, was not compared with the DNA. TRBV12-2 constitutes a pseudogene. The CDR3 loop spans 14 amino acids.